The sequence of this T cell receptor beta chain was determined in a study of long-term antiretroviral therapy in people with HIV. Study-level background: The oldest specimens predate the 2015 immediate-ART recommendation by about a decade. Findings and limits, study-wide: Transplant donor controls retained higher diversity, though diversity increased after ART. ART adherence, viral resistance and therapy changes were undocumented. The repertoire was dominated at all time points by clones expanded before ART.

Sequencing relied on immunoSEQ assay v3.0, run at survey level. TCRdb's copy holds only in-frame clones and misses some; the assay was immunoSEQ multiplex PCR. Altogether 25,000 to 35,000 clones are present, 96% being singletons, with the ten largest covering about 2.2%. The V and J ends lost 3 bases and 5 bases, in that order; junction bases with no gene match: 7. This CDR3 contains 14 residues. CDR1 is KGHSH, CDR2 LQKENI, per germline. As concerns this clone: What it binds is unknown.

The chain is built from TRBV18 and TRBJ2-7, with TRBD2 matching 7 bases. The clonotype was recovered from a man under 40 with HIV. This specimen consisted of unsorted PBMCs, obtained roughly 6.4 years after starting antiretroviral therapy. The CDR3 loop reads CASSPLERGDEQYF. The CDR3 DNA reads as TGTGCCAGCTCACCCCTAGAGCGGGGTGACGAGCAGTACTTC. Filled out from reference TRBV18 and TRBJ2-7, the complete variable domain reads NAGVMQNPRHLVRRRGQEARLRCSPMKGHSHVYWYRQLPEEGLKFMVYLQKENIIDESGMPKERFSAEFPKEGPSILRIQQVVRGDSAAYFCASSPLERGDEQYFGPGTRLTVT.